These 24 T cell receptor beta chains were sequenced from one sample in a study of blood T cell repertoires in COVID-19. Using immunoSEQ multiplex PCR, the repertoire was profiled, and TCRdb retains in-frame clones only, with some absent. In the table there are over 150,000 clones, 83% of which are singletons. The specimen sequenced was peripheral blood. The receptor set was obtained from a woman in her seventies who had recovered from COVID-19.

This clone came up once. The V gene is TRBV6-2 or TRBV6-3, the J gene TRBJ2-7, with D unresolved. Trimming cost V 0 bases and J 6 bases, with 9 bases left between them. The CDR3 covers 13 residues. Germline V lookup: CDR1 MNHEY, CDR2 SVGEGT. Written as DNA, the CDR3 is TGTGCCAGCAGTTACTCGACCGGGTTCGAGCAGTACTTC. Translation: CASSYSTGFEQYF.

The gene calls are TRBV18 and TRBJ1-1; D is ambiguous. Trimming left V 3 bases short and J 11 bases short, with 19 bases between. There are 14 residues in the CDR3. Germline V gives CDR1 KGHSH, CDR2 LQKENI. The CDR3 loop is CASSPATEGIGAFF. The CDR3 nucleotides are TGTGCCAGCTCACCCGCAACCGAGGGTATCGGGGCTTTCTTT.

This sequence joins TRBV9 and TRBJ2-6, with a possible D match to TRBD2 (6 bases). In germline, CDR1 is SGDLS, CDR2 YYNGEE. This CDR3 region has 17 residues. Deletions cut 3 bases from V and 2 bases from J, with 15 bases between. Here the CDR3 DNA reads TGTGCCAGCAGCGGCCGGGGAGGCCCCACTGGGGCCAACGTCCTGACTTTC. Protein: CASSGRGGPTGANVLTF.

The chain joins TRBV2 to TRBJ2-3, with 9 bases fitting TRBD1. The CDR3 extends over 15 amino acids. J was trimmed by 0 bases and V by 6 bases; bases with no gene match: 4. CDR1 is SNHLY, CDR2 FYNNEI, per germline. In nucleotides, the CDR3 is TGTGCCAGCAGCCCCGACAGGGGGAGCACAGATACGCAGTATTTT. It yields the protein CASSPDRGSTDTQYF.

V and J are TRBV5-1 and TRBJ2-5, with 10 positions matching TRBD2. V trimming: 0 bases; J trimming: 4 bases; junction bases outside the gene matches: 6. Germline assignment: CDR1 SGHRS and CDR2 YFSETQ. CDR3 length: 16 amino acids. In nucleotides, the CDR3 is TGCGCCAGCAGCTTGGAGCCTAGCGGGAGCTTAGAGACCCAGTACTTC. This encodes CASSLEPSGSLETQYF.

The chain carries TRBV7-9 and TRBJ2-1; 10 bases are shared with TRBD2. From germline, CDR1 is SEHNR and CDR2 FQNEAQ (reference sequence). V shed 3 bases, J shed 7 bases, and the junction held 6 bases outside the gene matches. This CDR3 has 15 amino acids. The CDR3, as DNA: TGTGCCAGCAGCTTCAGACTAGCGGGCCCTAATGAGCAGTTCTTC. Translated, it gives CASSFRLAGPNEQFF.

This chain uses TRBV5-1 with TRBJ1-2, with a possible D match to TRBD1 (5 bases). CDR3 size: 14 residues. Trimming removed 4 bases at V and 8 bases at J, with 18 bases between. Germline V CDR1 and CDR2: SGHRS, YFSETQ. DNA of the CDR3: TGCGCCAGCAGCCCCCGAGGCGGTAGGGGCGGCTACACCTTC. As protein: CASSPRGGRGGYTF.

As regards this clone: Other DNA sequences of this sample code for an identical CDR3. The chain combines TRBV7-3 with TRBJ2-2, with 7 bases matching TRBD1. Germline CDR1 and CDR2: SGHTA and FQGTGA. After removal of 5 bases from V and 2 bases from J, the junction contained 5 bases not matched to a gene. There are 15 residues in the CDR3. CDR3: CASSPQGSNTGELFF. The CDR3 region has the DNA TGTGCCAGCAGCCCACAGGGGTCCAACACCGGGGAGCTGTTTTTT.

The chain recombines TRBV2 with TRBJ1-5; D uncertain. This CDR3 has 14 amino acids. Trimming cost V 3 bases and J 0 bases, with 6 bases left between them. The germline V gene encodes CDR1 SNHLY and CDR2 FYNNEI. The CDR3 reads CASSDRNSNQPQHF. The CDR3 DNA is TGTGCCAGCAGTGACAGAAATAGCAATCAGCCCCAGCATTTT.

The rearrangement links TRBV18 to TRBJ2-3; 16 bases align to TRBD2. The CDR3 contains 18 residues. Trimming took 3 bases from V and 3 from J; bases not matched to a gene: 6. The V gene's germline CDR1 is KGHSH and CDR2 LQKENI. The CDR3 DNA is TGTGCCAGCTCACCGGGACTAGCGGGAGGGCCGGGGACAGATACGCAGTATTTT. Protein product: CASSPGLAGGPGTDTQYF.

This chain joins TRBV7-3 and TRBJ2-3; TRBD2 agrees at 12 bases. Germline CDR1 and CDR2: SGHTA and FQGTGA. Trimming removed 2 bases from V and 7 bases from J; junction bases left unmatched: 7. The CDR3 runs to 16 residues. DNA of the CDR3: TGTGCCAGCAGCTTACTCCTAGCGGGAGGGGGAAATACGCAGTATTTT. Residues: CASSLLLAGGGNTQYF. Full variable domain (outside the CDR3, taken from reference TRBV7-3 and TRBJ2-3): GAGVSQTPSNKVTEKGKYVELRCDPISGHTALYWYRQSLGQGPEFLIYFQGTGAADDSGLPNDRFFAVRPEGSVSTLKIQRTERGDSAVYLCASSLLLAGGGNTQYFGPGTRLTVL.

This clone was found once. This chain links TRBV3-1 (or the pseudogene TRBV3-2) with TRBJ2-5; D gene uncertain. This CDR3 spans 13 amino acids. The V gene lost 4 bases and the J gene lost 7 bases, with 13 bases spanning the gap. From germline, CDR1 is LGHDT and CDR2 YNNKEL (reference sequence). The CDR3 loop is CASSRSGARTQYF. CDR3 DNA: TGTGCCAGCAGCCGGTCGGGTGCGAGGACCCAGTACTTC.

This chain joins TRBV24-1 and TRBJ1-4; 10 bases map to TRBD1. This CDR3 region has 19 residues. CDR1 is KGHDR and CDR2 is SFDVKD in the germline V gene. Trimming removed 4 bases from V and 6 bases from J; junction bases left unmatched: 16. CDR3 bases: TGTGCCACCAGTGACCCCTCGATCGGGACAGGGGCCGGGGATGAAAAACTGTTTTTT. As protein: CATSDPSIGTGAGDEKLFF.

The V call is TRBV6-5, the J call TRBJ2-2, with a possible D match to TRBD2 (5 bases). CDR3 size: 14 residues. V was cut by 3 bases and J by 7 bases, with 12 bases left in between. The germline CDR1 and CDR2 sequences are MNHEY and SVGAGI. In DNA, the CDR3 is TGTGCCAGCAGTTATTATAGGGAGAGCGGGGAGCTGTTTTTT. The encoded protein is CASSYYRESGELFF.

This clone was picked up a small number of times. The rearrangement joins TRBV6-2 or TRBV6-3 to TRBJ2-5, with TRBD2 identical over 11 bases. The CDR3 spans 16 residues. CDR1 and CDR2 (germline): MNHEY, SVGEGT. With 6 bases clipped from V and 5 bases from J, the junction kept 11 bases outside the gene matches. CDR3 DNA sequence: TGTGCCAGCAGCCCCGGGACTAGCGGCGACGGGGAGACCCAGTACTTC. This gives the protein CASSPGTSGDGETQYF.

The chain uses TRBV5-1 and TRBJ2-7, with TRBD1 matching 9 bases. Germline V gene sequence: CDR1 SGHRS, CDR2 YFSETQ. J lost 0 bases, V lost 4 bases, and 8 bases had no gene match. This CDR3 has 16 residues. Here the CDR3 reads CASSATDRGDSYEQYF. CDR3 DNA sequence: TGCGCCAGCAGCGCAACCGACAGGGGGGACTCCTACGAGCAGTACTTC.

CDR3 region: CASRGSRGGDYEQYF. Written as DNA, the CDR3 is TGTGCCAGCAGGGGGTCACGGGGAGGGGACTACGAGCAGTACTTC. The gene calls are TRBV28 and TRBJ2-7, with 7 bases identical to TRBD2. The germline gives CDR1 MDHEN, CDR2 SYDVKM. The CDR3 consists of 15 residues. The ends lost 6 bases at V and 3 bases at J; junction bases unmatched: 11.

The CDR3 DNA reads TGCGCCAGCAGCTTGGCCATCGGCGGGGGGGCCTACAATGAGCAGTTCTTC. It codes for CASSLAIGGGAYNEQFF. The gene calls are TRBV5-1 and TRBJ2-1; 9 bases line up with TRBD2. V was pared by 0 bases and J by 2 bases, with 6 bases of the junction left unmatched. The V gene's germline CDR1 is SGHRS and CDR2 YFSETQ. This CDR3 comprises 17 residues.

Only one count was recorded for this clone. The chain couples TRBV5-1 to TRBJ1-1; D is uncertain. The CDR3 totals 15 residues. Trimming removed 1 base from V and 0 bases from J, with 10 bases in between. Germline V CDR1 and CDR2: SGHRS, YFSETQ. The CDR3 loop is CASSLREGVNTEAFF. The DNA of the CDR3 is TGCGCCAGCAGCTTGAGGGAGGGAGTGAACACTGAAGCTTTCTTT.

The chain couples TRBV9 to TRBJ2-5, with D possibly matching TRBD2 (5 bases). The V gene's germline CDR1 is SGDLS and CDR2 YYNGEE. The length of the CDR3 is 13 residues. V gave up 3 bases and J gave up 4 bases, with 10 bases separating them. This chain's CDR3 is CASSAWETETQYF. Here the CDR3 DNA reads TGTGCCAGCAGCGCCTGGGAGACAGAGACCCAGTACTTC.

J is TRBJ2-7 and V is TRBV7-6; TRBD1 might be the D (6 bases). With 2 bases removed from V and 2 bases from J, the gap between germline ends came to 16 bases. The CDR3 has 16 residues. Germline assignment: CDR1 SGHVS and CDR2 FNYEAQ. CDR3 sequence reads: CASSLHGTGQTYEQYF. DNA of the CDR3: TGTGCCAGCAGCTTACATGGCACGGGACAAACCTACGAGCAGTACTTC.

The chain uses TRBV14 and TRBJ2-5, with D tentatively TRBD2 (5 bases). The CDR3 sequence is 15 residues long. V dropped 4 bases and J dropped 3 bases, with 15 bases sitting between them. Looked up from germline, CDR1 is SGHDN and CDR2 is FVKESK. CDR3 nucleotide sequence: TGTGCCAGCAGCCGCCGAGGGCCCCACGAAGAGACCCAGTACTTC. Its protein product is CASSRRGPHEETQYF.

J is TRBJ1-5 and V is TRBV6-5; TRBD1 might be the D (6 bases). Germline CDR1 is MNHEY and CDR2 is SVGAGI. V shed 6 bases and J shed 2 bases, with 14 bases lying between them. The CDR3 is 15 residues long. In DNA, the CDR3 is TGTGCCAGCAGCTCAACAGGGCTGGGCAATCAGCCCCAGCATTTT. It specifies CASSSTGLGNQPQHF.

This clone was seen a few times. The chain employs TRBV6-5 and TRBJ2-1; tentatively, D is TRBD2 (5 bases). Trimming pared 6 bases from V and 2 bases from J, leaving 8 bases between. Germline lookup yields CDR1 MNHEY and CDR2 SVGAGI. The CDR3 spans 13 residues. CDR3 region: CASSPGTYNEQFF. The CDR3 DNA reads as TGTGCCAGCAGCCCCGGGACCTACAATGAGCAGTTCTTC.